Below, one T cell receptor beta chain is given with its context. This sample is drawn from a study of blood T cell repertoires in COVID-19. Using immunoSEQ multiplex PCR, the repertoire was profiled, and TCRdb retains in-frame clones only, with some absent. The repertoire consists of 190,000 or so clones, with roughly 86% occurring once and the leading ten covering less than 3.5%. CDR3 length: 16 amino acids. Trimming removed 3 bases from V and 0 bases from J; junction bases left unmatched: 11. In germline, CDR1 is DFQATT, CDR2 SNEGSKA (reference sequence). The specimen sequenced was peripheral blood. This sequence originates from a woman aged 25 to 39 with active or convalescent COVID-19. The chain uses TRBV20-1 and TRBJ2-7; 7 bases fit TRBD2. The CDR3 sequence is CSASGIGLADSYEQYF. In nucleotides, the CDR3 is TGCAGTGCTAGTGGGATCGGTCTAGCGGACTCCTACGAGCAGTACTTC.